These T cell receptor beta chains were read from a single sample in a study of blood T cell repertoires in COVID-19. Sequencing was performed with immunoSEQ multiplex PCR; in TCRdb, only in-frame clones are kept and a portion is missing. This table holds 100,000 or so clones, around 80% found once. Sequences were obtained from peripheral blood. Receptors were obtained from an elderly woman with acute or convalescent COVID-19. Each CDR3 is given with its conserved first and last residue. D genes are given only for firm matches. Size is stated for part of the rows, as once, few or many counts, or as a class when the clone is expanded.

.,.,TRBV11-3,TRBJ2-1,CASSSDPRNEQFF,TGTGCCAGCAGCTCAGATCCGCGGAATGAGCAGTTCTTC
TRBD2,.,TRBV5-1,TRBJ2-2,CASSLGLRTSGAGELFF,TGCGCCAGCAGCTTGGGACTGAGGACTAGCGGGGCCGGGGAGCTGTTTTTT
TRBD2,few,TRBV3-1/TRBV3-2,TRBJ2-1,CASAAGGPDNEQFF,TGTGCCTCGGCAGCGGGAGGGCCCGACAATGAGCAGTTCTTC
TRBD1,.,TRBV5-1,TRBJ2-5,CASSLRTTGAGETQYF,TGCGCCAGCAGCTTGAGGACAACAGGGGCAGGGGAGACCCAGTACTTC
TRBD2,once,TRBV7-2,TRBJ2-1,CASSPAGLAGGEQFF,TGTGCCAGCAGCCCGGCGGGACTAGCGGGAGGAGAGCAGTTCTTC
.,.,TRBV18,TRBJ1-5,CASSPLGQNSNQPQHF,TGTGCCAGCTCACCACTTGGACAGAATAGCAATCAGCCCCAGCATTTT
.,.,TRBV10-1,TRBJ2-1,CASSEGSGLTQNEQFF,TGCGCCAGCAGTGAGGGGAGTGGGTTAACGCAAAATGAGCAGTTCTTC
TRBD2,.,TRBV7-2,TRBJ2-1,CASSPPGTSGRAGQFF,TGTGCCAGCAGCCCACCCGGGACTAGCGGGAGGGCGGGGCAGTTCTTC
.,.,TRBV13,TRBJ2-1,CASSSQRRGQEFF,TGTGCCAGCAGCTCTCAGAGGAGGGGGCAAGAGTTCTTC
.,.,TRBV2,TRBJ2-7,CASMRQRMDEQYF,TGTGCCAGCATGCGGCAGAGAATGGACGAGCAGTACTTC
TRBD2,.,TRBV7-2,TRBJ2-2,CASRPNPLAGRGELFF,TGTGCCAGCAGACCAAACCCCCTAGCGGGGAGGGGGGAGCTGTTTTTT
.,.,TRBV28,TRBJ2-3,CASAAASTDTQYF,TGTGCCAGCGCGGCGGCTAGCACAGATACGCAGTATTTT
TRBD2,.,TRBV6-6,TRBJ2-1,CASSYRTSHEQFF,TGTGCCAGCAGTTACAGGACTAGTCATGAGCAGTTCTTC
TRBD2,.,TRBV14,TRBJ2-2,CASRGLAATNTGELFF,TGTGCCAGCAGGGGACTAGCGGCAACGAACACCGGGGAGCTGTTTTTT
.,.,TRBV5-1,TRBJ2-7,CASSHGTQYEQYF,TGCGCCAGCAGCCACGGGACTCAGTACGAGCAGTACTTC
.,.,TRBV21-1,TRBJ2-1,CASSKGMGIQGQLNEQFF,TGTGCCAGCAGCAAAGGGATGGGGATTCAGGGGCAGTTGAATGAGCAGTTCTTC
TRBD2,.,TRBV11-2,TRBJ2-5,CASSFTSGNQETQYF,TGTGCCAGCAGCTTTACTAGCGGGAACCAAGAGACCCAGTACTTC
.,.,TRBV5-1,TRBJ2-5,CASSEDGQETQYF,TGCGCCAGCAGTGAAGACGGGCAAGAGACCCAGTACTTC
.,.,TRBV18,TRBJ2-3,CASSPGRDTQYF,TGTGCCAGCTCACCAGGGAGGGATACGCAGTATTTT
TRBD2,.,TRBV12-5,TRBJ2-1,CASGPIAGDGNEQFF,TGTGCTAGTGGCCCGATAGCGGGAGATGGCAATGAGCAGTTCTTC
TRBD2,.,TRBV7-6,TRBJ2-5,CASSSSASGQRRETQYF,TGTGCCAGCAGCTCTTCTGCTAGCGGCCAGCGGAGAGAGACCCAGTACTTC
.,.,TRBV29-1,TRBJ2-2,CSGRHTGELFF,TGCAGCGGGCGGCACACCGGGGAGCTGTTTTTT
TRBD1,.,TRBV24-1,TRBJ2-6,CATSGRGNGANVLTF,TGTGCCACCAGTGGCAGGGGGAATGGGGCCAACGTCCTGACTTTC
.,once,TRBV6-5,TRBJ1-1,CASSYVRVRRTEAFF,TGTGCCAGCAGTTATGTTAGGGTAAGGAGGACTGAAGCTTTCTTT
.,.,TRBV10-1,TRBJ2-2,CASSERVTGELFF,TGCGCCAGCAGTGAACGGGTTACCGGGGAGCTGTTTTTT
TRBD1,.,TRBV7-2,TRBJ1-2,CASSLGQGANYGYTF,TGTGCCAGCAGCTTGGGACAGGGAGCTAACTATGGCTACACCTTC
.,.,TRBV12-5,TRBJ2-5,CASAGSRETQYF,TGTGCTAGTGCCGGGAGTAGGGAGACCCAGTACTTC
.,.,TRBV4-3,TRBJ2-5,CASSQERTAQETQYF,TGCGCCAGCAGCCAAGAAAGGACAGCCCAAGAGACCCAGTACTTC
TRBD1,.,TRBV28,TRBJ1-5,CASSRGQPNQPQHF,TGTGCCAGCAGTCGGGGACAGCCCAATCAGCCCCAGCATTTT
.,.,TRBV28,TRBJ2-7,CASSRLGYEQYF,TGTGCCAGCAGTCGACTCGGATACGAGCAGTACTTC
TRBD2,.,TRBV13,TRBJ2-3,CASSLRGADTQYF,TGTGCCAGCAGCTTACGGGGGGCAGATACGCAGTATTTT
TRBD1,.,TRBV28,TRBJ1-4,CASSSPAGGIEKLFF,TGTGCCAGCAGCTCCCCAGCAGGGGGGATTGAAAAACTGTTTTTT
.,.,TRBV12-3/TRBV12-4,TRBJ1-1,CASSLKGDTEAFF,TGTGCCAGCAGTTTAAAAGGGGACACTGAAGCTTTCTTT
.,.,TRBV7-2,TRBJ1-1,CASSPRQPPNTEAFF,TGTGCCAGCAGCCCCAGACAGCCACCGAACACTGAAGCTTTCTTT
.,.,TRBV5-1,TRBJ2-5,CASSLVSSGAQETQYF,TGCGCCAGCAGCTTGGTATCGTCGGGAGCGCAAGAGACCCAGTACTTC
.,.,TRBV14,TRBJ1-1,CASSQEAVVYTEAFF,TGTGCCAGCAGCCAAGAAGCCGTAGTGTACACTGAAGCTTTCTTT
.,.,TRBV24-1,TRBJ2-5,CATSDSRVLETQYF,TGTGCCACCAGTGATTCCAGGGTATTGGAGACCCAGTACTTC
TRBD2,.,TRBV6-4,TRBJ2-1,CASSVAGVPYNEQFF,TGTGCCAGCAGTGTAGCGGGAGTACCTTACAATGAGCAGTTCTTC
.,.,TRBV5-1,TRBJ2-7,CASSSQGRSYEQYF,TGCGCCAGCAGCTCACAGGGACGTAGCTACGAGCAGTACTTC
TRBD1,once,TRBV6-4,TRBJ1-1,CASTLWANRGEAFF,TGTGCCAGCACCCTTTGGGCTAACAGGGGGGAAGCTTTCTTT
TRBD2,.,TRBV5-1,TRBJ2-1,CASSLVREGNNEQFF,TGCGCCAGCAGCTTGGTTCGGGAGGGTAACAATGAGCAGTTCTTC
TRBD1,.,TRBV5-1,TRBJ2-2,CASSLGTGIQGELFF,TGCGCCAGCAGCTTGGGGACAGGGATTCAAGGGGAGCTGTTTTTT
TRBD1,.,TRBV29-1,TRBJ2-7,CSVSDRGPSYEQYF,TGCAGCGTTTCCGACAGGGGCCCTTCCTACGAGCAGTACTTC
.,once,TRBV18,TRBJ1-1,CASSEKLNTEAFF,TGTGCCAGCTCAGAGAAGCTGAACACTGAAGCTTTCTTT
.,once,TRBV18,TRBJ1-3,CASSPPISRGGGNTIYF,TGTGCCAGCTCACCACCAATCTCTAGGGGAGGAGGAAACACCATATATTTT
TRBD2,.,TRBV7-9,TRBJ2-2,CASSFPSGRAETGELFF,TGTGCCAGCAGCTTCCCTAGCGGGAGGGCTGAGACCGGGGAGCTGTTTTTT
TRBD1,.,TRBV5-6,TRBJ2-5,CASIRIDRGQETQYF,TGTGCCAGCATTCGTATAGACAGGGGGCAAGAGACCCAGTACTTC
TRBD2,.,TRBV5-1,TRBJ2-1,CASSPSGSSYNEQFF,TGCGCCAGCTCACCTAGCGGGAGCTCCTACAATGAGCAGTTCTTC